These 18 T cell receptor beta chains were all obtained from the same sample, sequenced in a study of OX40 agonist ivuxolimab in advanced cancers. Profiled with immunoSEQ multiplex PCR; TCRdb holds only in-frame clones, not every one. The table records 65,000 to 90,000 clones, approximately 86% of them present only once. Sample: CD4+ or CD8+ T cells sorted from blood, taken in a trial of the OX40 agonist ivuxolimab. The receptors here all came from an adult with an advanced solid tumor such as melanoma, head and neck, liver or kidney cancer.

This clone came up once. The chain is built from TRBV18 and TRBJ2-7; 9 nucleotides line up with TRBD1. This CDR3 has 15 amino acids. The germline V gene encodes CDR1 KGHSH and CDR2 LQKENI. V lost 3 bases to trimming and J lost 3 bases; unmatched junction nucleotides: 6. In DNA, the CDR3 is TGTGCCAGCTCACCTTCTGGGGGACAGGGCTACGAGCAGTACTTC. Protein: CASSPSGGQGYEQYF.

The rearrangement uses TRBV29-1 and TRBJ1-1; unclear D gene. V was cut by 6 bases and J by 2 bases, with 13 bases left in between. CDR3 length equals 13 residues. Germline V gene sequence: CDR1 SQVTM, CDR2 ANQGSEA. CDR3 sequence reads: CSVLTRVNTEAFF. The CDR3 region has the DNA TGCAGCGTGCTAACAAGGGTTAACACTGAAGCTTTCTTT.

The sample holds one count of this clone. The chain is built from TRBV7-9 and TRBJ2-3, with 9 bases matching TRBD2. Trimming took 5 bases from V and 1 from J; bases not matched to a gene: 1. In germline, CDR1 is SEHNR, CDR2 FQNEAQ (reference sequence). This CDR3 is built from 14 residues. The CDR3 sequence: CASSRTSGTDTQYF. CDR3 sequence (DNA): TGTGCCAGCAGCCGGACTAGCGGCACAGATACGCAGTATTTT.

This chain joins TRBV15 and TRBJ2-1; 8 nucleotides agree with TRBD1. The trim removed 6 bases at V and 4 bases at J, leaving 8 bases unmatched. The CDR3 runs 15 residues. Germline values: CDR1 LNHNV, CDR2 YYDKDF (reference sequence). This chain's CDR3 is CATRPDRVVYNEQFF. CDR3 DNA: TGTGCCACCAGGCCGGACAGGGTGGTTTACAATGAGCAGTTCTTC.

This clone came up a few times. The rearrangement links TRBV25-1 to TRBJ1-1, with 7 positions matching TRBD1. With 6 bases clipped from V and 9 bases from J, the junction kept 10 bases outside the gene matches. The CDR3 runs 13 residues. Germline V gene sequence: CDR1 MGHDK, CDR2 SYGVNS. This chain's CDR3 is CASSNPGTAKAFF. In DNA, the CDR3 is TGTGCCAGCAGCAATCCCGGGACAGCGAAAGCTTTCTTT.

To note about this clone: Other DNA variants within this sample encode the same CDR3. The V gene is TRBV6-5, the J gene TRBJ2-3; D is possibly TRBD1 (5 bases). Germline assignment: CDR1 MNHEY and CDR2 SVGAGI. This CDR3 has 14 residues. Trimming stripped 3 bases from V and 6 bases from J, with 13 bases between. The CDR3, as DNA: TGTGCCAGCAGTTATAGTAGGGGTACTGATACGCAGTATTTT. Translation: CASSYSRGTDTQYF.

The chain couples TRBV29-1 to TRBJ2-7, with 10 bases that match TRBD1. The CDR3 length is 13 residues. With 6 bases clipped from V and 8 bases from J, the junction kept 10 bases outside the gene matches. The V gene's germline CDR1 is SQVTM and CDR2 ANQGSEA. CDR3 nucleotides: TGCAGCGTCGCTCCGGGACAGGGGCCTCAGCAGTACTTC. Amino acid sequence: CSVAPGQGPQQYF.

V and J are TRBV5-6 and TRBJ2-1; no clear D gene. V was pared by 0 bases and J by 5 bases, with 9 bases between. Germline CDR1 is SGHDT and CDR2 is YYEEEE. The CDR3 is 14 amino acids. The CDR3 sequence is CASSLVGRNNEQFF. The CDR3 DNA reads TGTGCCAGCAGCTTGGTAGGCAGAAACAATGAGCAGTTCTTC.

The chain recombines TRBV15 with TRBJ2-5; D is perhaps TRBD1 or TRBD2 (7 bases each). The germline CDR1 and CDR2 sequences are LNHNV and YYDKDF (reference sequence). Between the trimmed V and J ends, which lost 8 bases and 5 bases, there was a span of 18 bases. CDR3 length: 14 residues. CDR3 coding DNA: TGTGCCACCCAGGCCAGGGGGGGGTTGGAGACCCAGTACTTC. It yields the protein CATQARGGLETQYF.

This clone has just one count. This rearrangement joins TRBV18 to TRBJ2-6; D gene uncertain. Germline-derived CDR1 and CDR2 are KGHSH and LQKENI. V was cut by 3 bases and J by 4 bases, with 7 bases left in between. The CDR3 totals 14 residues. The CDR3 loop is CASSPLTGANVLTF. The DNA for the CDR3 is TGTGCCAGCTCACCTTTGACCGGGGCCAACGTCCTGACTTTC.

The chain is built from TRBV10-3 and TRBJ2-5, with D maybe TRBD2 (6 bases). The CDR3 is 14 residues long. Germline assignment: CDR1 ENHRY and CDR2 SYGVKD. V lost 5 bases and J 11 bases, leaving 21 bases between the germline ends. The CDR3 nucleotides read TGTGCCATCAGTACGCAGGGAGGAGGGGCGCCTCAGTACTTC. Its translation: CAISTQGGGAPQYF.

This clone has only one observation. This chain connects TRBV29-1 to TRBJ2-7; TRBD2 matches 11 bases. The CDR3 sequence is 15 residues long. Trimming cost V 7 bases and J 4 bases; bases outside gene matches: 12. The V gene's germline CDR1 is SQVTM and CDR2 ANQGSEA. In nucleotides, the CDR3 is TGCAGCGCCGCCCTGCCCACTAGCGGGAGATACGAGCAGTACTTC. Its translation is CSAALPTSGRYEQYF.

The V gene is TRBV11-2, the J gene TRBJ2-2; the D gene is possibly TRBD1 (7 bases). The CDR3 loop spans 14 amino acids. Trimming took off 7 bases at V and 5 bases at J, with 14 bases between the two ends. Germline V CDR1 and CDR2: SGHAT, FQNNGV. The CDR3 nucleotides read TGTGCCAGCACCCGACAGGGAGGTACCGGGGAGCTGTTTTTT. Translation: CASTRQGGTGELFF.

DNA for the CDR3: TGTGCCAGCAGCTTTCAGGCGGGACAGGGCGCCTACGAGCAGTACTTC. Its translation is CASSFQAGQGAYEQYF. The genes are TRBV7-9 and TRBJ2-7; the match to TRBD1 covers 9 bases. The CDR3 contains 16 residues. V lost 3 bases and J lost 2; bases outside the gene matches: 8. Germline CDR1 and CDR2: SEHNR and FQNEAQ (reference sequence). The whole variable domain, remainder taken from reference TRBV7-9 and TRBJ2-7, is DTGVSQNPRHKITKRGQNVTFRCDPISEHNRLYWYRQTLGQGPEFLTYFQNEAQLEKSRLLSDRFSAERPKGSFSTLEIQRTEQGDSAMYLCASSFQAGQGAYEQYFGPGTRLTVT.

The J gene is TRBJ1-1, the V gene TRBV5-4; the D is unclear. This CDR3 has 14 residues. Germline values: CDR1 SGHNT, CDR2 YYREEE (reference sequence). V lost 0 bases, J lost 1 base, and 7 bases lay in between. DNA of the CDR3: TGTGCCAGCAGCTTGGCCTCAGGGAACACTGAAGCTTTCTTT. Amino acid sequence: CASSLASGNTEAFF.

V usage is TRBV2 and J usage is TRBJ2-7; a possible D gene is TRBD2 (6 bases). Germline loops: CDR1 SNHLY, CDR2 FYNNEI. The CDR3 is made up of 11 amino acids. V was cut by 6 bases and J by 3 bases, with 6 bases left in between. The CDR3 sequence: CASRDYYEQYF. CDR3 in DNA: TGTGCCAGCAGGGACTACTACGAGCAGTACTTC.

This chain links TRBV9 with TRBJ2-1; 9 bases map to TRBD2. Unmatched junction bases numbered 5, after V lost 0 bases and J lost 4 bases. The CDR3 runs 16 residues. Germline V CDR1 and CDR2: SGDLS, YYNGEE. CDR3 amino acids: CASSVGTSDLYNEQFF. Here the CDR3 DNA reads TGTGCCAGCAGCGTAGGGACTAGCGACCTTTACAATGAGCAGTTCTTC.

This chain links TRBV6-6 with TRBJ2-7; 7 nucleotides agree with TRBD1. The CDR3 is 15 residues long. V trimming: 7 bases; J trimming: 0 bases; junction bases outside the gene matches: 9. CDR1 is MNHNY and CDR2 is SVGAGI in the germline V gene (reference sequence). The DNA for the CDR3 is TGTGCCAGCACCTACAGGGGACAGAGCTCCTACGAGCAGTACTTC. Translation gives CASTYRGQSSYEQYF.